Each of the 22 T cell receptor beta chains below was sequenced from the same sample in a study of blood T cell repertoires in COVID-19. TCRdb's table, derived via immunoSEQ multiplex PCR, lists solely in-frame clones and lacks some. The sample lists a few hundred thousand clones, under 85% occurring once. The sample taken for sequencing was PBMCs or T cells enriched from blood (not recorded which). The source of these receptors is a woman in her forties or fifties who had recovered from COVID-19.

The CDR3 nucleotides read TGTGCCAGCTCACCTCCGGGACAGGTGCACTATGGCTACACCTTC. It yields the protein CASSPPGQVHYGYTF. V is TRBV18 and J is TRBJ1-2; 8 bases map to TRBD1. The CDR3 loop spans 15 amino acids. V shed 3 bases and J 3 bases; nucleotides not matched to a gene: 6. CDR1 and CDR2 (germline): KGHSH, LQKENI.

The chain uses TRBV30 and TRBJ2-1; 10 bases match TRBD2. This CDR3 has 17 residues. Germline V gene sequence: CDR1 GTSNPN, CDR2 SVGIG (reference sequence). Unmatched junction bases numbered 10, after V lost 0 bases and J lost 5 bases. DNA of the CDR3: TGTGCCTGGAGTGTTACCGTGCAGCGGGGGGGAAACAATGAGCAGTTCTTC. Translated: CAWSVTVQRGGNNEQFF.

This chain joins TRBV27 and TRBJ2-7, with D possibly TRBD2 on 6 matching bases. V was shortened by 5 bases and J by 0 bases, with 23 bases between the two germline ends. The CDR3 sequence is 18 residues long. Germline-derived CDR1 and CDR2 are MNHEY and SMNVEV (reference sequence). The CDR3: CASSPIFRGTASSYEQYF. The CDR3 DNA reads TGTGCCAGCAGTCCAATTTTCCGGGGGACCGCTAGCTCCTACGAGCAGTACTTC.

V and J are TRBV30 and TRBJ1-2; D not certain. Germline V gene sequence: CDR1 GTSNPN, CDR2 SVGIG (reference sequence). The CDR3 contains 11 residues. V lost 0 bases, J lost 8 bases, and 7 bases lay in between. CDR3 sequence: CAWSVRSGYTF. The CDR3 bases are TGTGCCTGGAGTGTACGGTCGGGCTACACCTTC. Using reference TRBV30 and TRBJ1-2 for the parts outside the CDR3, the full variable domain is SQTIHQWPATLVQPVGSPLSLECTVEGTSNPNLYWYRQAAGRGLQLLFYSVGIGQISSEVPQNLSASRPQDRQFILSSKKLLLSDSGFYLCAWSVRSGYTFGSGTRLTVV.

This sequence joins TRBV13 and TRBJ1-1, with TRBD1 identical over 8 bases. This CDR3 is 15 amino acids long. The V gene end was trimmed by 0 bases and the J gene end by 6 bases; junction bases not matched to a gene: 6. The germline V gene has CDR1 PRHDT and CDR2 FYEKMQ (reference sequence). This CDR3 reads CASSLGQGANPEAFF. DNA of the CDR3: TGTGCCAGCAGCTTAGGCCAGGGGGCTAATCCTGAAGCTTTCTTT.

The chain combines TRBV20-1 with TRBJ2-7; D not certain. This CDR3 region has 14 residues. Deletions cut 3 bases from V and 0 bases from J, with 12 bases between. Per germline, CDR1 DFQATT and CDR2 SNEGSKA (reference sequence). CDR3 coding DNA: TGCAGTGCTAGTTTCTCAAGTAGCTCCTACGAGCAGTACTTC. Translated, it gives CSASFSSSSYEQYF.

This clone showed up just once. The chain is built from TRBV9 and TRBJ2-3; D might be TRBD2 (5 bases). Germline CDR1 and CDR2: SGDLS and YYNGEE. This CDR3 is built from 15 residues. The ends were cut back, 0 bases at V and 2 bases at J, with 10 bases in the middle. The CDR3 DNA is TGTGCCAGCAGCGTAGGTACTAGTCCCACAGATACGCAGTATTTT. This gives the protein CASSVGTSPTDTQYF.

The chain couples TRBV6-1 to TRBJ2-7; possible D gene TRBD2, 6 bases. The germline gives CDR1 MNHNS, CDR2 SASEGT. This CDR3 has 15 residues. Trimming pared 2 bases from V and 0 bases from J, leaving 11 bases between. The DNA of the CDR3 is TGTGCCAGCAGTGAACCGGGGGAACTCTCCTACGAGCAGTACTTC. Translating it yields CASSEPGELSYEQYF.

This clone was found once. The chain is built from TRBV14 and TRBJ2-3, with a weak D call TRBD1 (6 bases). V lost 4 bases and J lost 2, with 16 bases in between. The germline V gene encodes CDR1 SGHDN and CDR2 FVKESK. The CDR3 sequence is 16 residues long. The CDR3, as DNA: TGTGCCAGCAGCCCTACAGGGTATTGGTTCACAGATACGCAGTATTTT. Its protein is CASSPTGYWFTDTQYF.

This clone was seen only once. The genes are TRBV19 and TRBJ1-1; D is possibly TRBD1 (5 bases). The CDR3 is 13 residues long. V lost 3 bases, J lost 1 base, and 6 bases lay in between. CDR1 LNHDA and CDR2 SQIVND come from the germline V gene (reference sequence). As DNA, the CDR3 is TGTGCCAGTAGTATCACAGGGAACACTGAAGCTTTCTTT. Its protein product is CASSITGNTEAFF.

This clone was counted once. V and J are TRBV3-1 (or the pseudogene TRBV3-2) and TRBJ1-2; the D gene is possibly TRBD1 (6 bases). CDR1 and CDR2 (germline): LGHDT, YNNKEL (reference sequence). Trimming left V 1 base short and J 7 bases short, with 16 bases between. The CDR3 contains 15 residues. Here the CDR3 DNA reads TGTGCCAGCAGCCAAGTGGGGCGGGGGGCAGGTGGCTACACCTTC. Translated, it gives CASSQVGRGAGGYTF.

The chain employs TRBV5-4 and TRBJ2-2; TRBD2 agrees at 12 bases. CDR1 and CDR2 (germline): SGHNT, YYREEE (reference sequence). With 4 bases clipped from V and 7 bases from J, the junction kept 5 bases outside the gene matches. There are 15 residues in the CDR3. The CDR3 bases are TGTGCCAGCAGCCCTAGCGGGGGGGCGCACGGGGAGCTGTTTTTT. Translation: CASSPSGGAHGELFF.

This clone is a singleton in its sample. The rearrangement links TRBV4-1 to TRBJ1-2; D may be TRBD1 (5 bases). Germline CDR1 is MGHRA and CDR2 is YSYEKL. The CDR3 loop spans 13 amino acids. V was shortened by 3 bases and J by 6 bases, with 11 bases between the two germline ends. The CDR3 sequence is CASSQTGGDGYTF. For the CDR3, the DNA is TGCGCCAGCAGCCAGACCGGGGGGGATGGCTACACCTTC.

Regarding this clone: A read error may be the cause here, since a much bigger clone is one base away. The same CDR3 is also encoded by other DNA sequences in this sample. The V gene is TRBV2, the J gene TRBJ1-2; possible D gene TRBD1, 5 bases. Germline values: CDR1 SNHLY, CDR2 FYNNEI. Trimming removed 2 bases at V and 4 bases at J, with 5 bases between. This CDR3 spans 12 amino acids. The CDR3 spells CASSEQGYGYTF. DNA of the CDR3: TGTGCCAGCAGTGAACAGGGCTATGGCTACACCTTC. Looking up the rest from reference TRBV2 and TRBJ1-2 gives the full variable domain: EPEVTQTPSHQVTQMGQEVILRCVPISNHLYFYWYRQILGQKVEFLVSFYNNEISEKSEIFDDQFSVERPDGSNFTLKIRSTKLEDSAMYFCASSEQGYGYTFGSGTRLTVV.

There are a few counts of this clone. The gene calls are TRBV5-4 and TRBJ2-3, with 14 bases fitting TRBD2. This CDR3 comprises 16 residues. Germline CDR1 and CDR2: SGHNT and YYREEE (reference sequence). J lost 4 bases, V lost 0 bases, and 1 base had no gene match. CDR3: CASSLGGLAGADTQYF. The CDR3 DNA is TGTGCCAGCAGCTTGGGGGGACTAGCGGGGGCAGATACGCAGTATTTT.

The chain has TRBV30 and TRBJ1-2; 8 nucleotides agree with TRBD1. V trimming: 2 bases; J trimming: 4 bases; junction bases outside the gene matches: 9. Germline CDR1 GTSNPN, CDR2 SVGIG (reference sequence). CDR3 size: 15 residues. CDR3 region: CAWSPAGGAVYGYTF. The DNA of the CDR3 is TGTGCCTGGAGTCCCGCAGGGGGCGCTGTCTATGGCTACACCTTC.

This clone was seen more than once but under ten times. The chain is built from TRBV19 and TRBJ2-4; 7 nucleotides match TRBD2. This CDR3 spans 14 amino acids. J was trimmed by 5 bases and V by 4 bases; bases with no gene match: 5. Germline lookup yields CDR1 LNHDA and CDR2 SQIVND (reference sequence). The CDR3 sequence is CASSTGGWENIQYF. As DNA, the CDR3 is TGTGCCAGTAGTACCGGGGGGTGGGAAAACATTCAGTACTTC.

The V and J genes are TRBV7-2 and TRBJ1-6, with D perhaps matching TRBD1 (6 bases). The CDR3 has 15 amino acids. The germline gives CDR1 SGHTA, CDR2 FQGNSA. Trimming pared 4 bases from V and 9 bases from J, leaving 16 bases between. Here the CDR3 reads CASSSDSSSRSPLHF. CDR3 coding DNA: TGTGCCAGCAGCTCGGACAGTTCGAGTCGTTCACCCCTCCACTTT.

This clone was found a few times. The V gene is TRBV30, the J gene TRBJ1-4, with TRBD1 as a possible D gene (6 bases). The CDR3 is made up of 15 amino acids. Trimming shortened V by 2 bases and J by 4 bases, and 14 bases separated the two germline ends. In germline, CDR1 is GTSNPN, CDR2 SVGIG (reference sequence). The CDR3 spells CAWSLKQGNNEKLFF. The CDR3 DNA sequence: TGTGCCTGGAGTCTGAAACAGGGAAATAATGAAAAACTGTTTTTT. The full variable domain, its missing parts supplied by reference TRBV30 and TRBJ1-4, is SQTIHQWPATLVQPVGSPLSLECTVEGTSNPNLYWYRQAAGRGLQLLFYSVGIGQISSEVPQNLSASRPQDRQFILSSKKLLLSDSGFYLCAWSLKQGNNEKLFFGSGTQLSVL.

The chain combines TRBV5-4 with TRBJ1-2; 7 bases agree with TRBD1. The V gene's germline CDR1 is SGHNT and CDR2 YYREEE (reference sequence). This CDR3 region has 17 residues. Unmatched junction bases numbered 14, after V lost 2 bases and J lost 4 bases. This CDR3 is CASSFSRDSRILYGYTF. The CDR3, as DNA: TGTGCCAGCAGCTTCAGCCGGGACAGCCGAATCCTCTATGGCTACACCTTC.

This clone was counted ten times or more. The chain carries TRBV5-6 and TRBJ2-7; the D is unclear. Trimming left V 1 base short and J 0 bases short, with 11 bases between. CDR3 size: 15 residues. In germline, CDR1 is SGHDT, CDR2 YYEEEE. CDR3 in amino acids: CASSLTRRFSYEQYF. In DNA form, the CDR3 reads TGTGCCAGCAGCTTGACTCGGAGATTCTCCTACGAGCAGTACTTC. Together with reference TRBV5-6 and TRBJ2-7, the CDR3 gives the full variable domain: DAGVTQSPTHLIKTRGQQVTLRCSPKSGHDTVSWYQQALGQGPQFIFQYYEEEERQRGNFPDRFSGHQFPNYSSELNVNALLLGDSALYLCASSLTRRFSYEQYFGPGTRLTVT.

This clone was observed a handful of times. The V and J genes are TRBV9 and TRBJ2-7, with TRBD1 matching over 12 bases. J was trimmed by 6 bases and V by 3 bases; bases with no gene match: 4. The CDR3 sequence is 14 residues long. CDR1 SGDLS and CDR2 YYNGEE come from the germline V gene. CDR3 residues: CASSAGTGGSEQYF. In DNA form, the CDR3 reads TGTGCCAGCAGCGCCGGGACAGGGGGCTCCGAGCAGTACTTC.